The 17 T cell receptor beta chains in this list originate from one sample, sequenced in a study of blood T cell repertoires in COVID-19. Clones were sequenced by immunoSEQ multiplex PCR, and TCRdb holds only the in-frame ones, with some missing. This table has around 70,000 clones, roughly 87% appearing once. Source material: peripheral blood. The origin of the receptors is an elderly man with acute or convalescent COVID-19.

The table lists this clone with a few counts. V gene TRBV7-9 combines with J gene TRBJ1-2, with 7 nucleotides matching TRBD1. This CDR3 has 14 residues. The ends lost 5 bases at V and 7 bases at J; junction bases unmatched: 10. The V gene's germline CDR1 is SEHNR and CDR2 FQNEAQ (reference sequence). The CDR3 DNA reads as TGTGCCAGCAGCGCGCTGACAGGGTTAGGTGGCTACACCTTC. It is translated as CASSALTGLGGYTF.

This chain links TRBV7-2 with TRBJ2-5, with TRBD2 matching 10 bases. V was clipped by 1 base and J by 4 bases; unmatched bases: 6. Germline V gives CDR1 SGHTA, CDR2 FQGNSA. The CDR3 extends over 16 amino acids. The CDR3 DNA follows: TGTGCCAGCAGCTTAGGGTTGCTAGCGGGAGCAGAGACCCAGTACTTC. It yields the protein CASSLGLLAGAETQYF.

The rearrangement uses TRBV30 and TRBJ1-3; 8 bases agree with TRBD1. The germline gives CDR1 GTSNPN, CDR2 SVGIG (reference sequence). V lost 5 bases, J lost 0 bases, and 3 bases stayed unmatched. The CDR3 contains 14 residues. CDR3 coding DNA: TGTGCCTGGGGACAGGGTATCTCTGGAAACACCATATATTTT. Translated: CAWGQGISGNTIYF.

The rearrangement uses TRBV25-1 and TRBJ1-2, with D possibly matching TRBD1 (5 bases). V lost 1 base, J lost 7 bases, and 7 bases lay in between. Germline-derived CDR1 and CDR2 are MGHDK and SYGVNS. The CDR3 totals 12 residues. CDR3 in amino acids: CASSEWGVGYTF. The CDR3 nucleotides are TGTGCCAGCAGTGAATGGGGGGTTGGCTACACCTTC.

The chain carries TRBV2 and TRBJ2-3, with D perhaps TRBD2 (6 bases). The CDR3 covers 15 residues. V was shortened by 4 bases and J by 2 bases, with 13 bases between the two germline ends. The germline gives CDR1 SNHLY, CDR2 FYNNEI. CDR3 in amino acids: CASSGGVRDTDTQYF. Here the CDR3 DNA reads TGTGCCAGCAGTGGTGGAGTGCGGGACACAGATACGCAGTATTTT.

The chain uses TRBV24-1 and TRBJ2-2, with TRBD1 identical over 8 bases. Germline CDR1 is KGHDR and CDR2 is SFDVKD. The CDR3 is 16 residues long. V lost 1 base to trimming and J lost 1 base; unmatched junction nucleotides: 1. DNA of the CDR3: TGTGCCACCAGTGATTTAGGACAGGGGAACACCGGGGAGCTGTTTTTT. Protein: CATSDLGQGNTGELFF.

This chain links TRBV27 with TRBJ1-4; D call uncertain. The CDR3 has 13 residues. V lost 3 bases and J 7 bases, leaving 9 bases between the germline ends. Germline CDR1 and CDR2: MNHEY and SMNVEV (reference sequence). CDR3 residues: CASSFSRSEKLFF. CDR3 DNA sequence: TGTGCCAGCAGTTTTTCTAGGAGTGAAAAACTGTTTTTT.

J is TRBJ1-2 and V is TRBV14; a weak D match, TRBD1 (5 bases). V was trimmed by 0 bases and J by 0 bases, leaving 8 bases between them. CDR1 is SGHDN and CDR2 is FVKESK in the germline V gene. The CDR3 consists of 15 residues. The CDR3 sequence is CASSQEGPANYGYTF. CDR3 bases: TGTGCCAGCAGCCAAGAGGGGCCAGCTAACTATGGCTACACCTTC.

This clone is a singleton in its sample. This chain uses TRBV7-2 with TRBJ1-3; D remains unclear. The ends were cut back, 4 bases at V and 0 bases at J, with 7 bases in the middle. Germline V gene data show CDR1 as SGHTA and CDR2 as FQGNSA. The CDR3 spans 14 residues. Written as DNA, the CDR3 is TGTGCCAGCAGCTCACAGAGCTCTGGAAACACCATATATTTT. Its protein product is CASSSQSSGNTIYF.

The chain links TRBV7-8 to TRBJ2-7, with a weak D call TRBD1 (6 bases). CDR1 and CDR2 (germline): SGHVS, FQNEAQ. The CDR3 contains 13 residues. Between the trimmed V and J ends, which lost 0 bases and 3 bases, there was a span of 6 bases. This CDR3 is CASSLAGGYEQYF. The CDR3 DNA reads TGTGCCAGCAGCTTAGCAGGGGGCTACGAGCAGTACTTC.

This sequence joins TRBV5-1 and TRBJ2-7, with 8 bases aligning to TRBD2. Unmatched junction bases numbered 6, after V lost 4 bases and J lost 0 bases. Germline V lookup: CDR1 SGHRS, CDR2 YFSETQ. This CDR3 is built from 15 residues. CDR3 sequence: CASSPGGTASYEQYF. The CDR3 DNA reads as TGCGCCAGCAGCCCGGGGGGGACGGCCTCCTACGAGCAGTACTTC.

The rearrangement uses TRBV7-9 and TRBJ2-6, with a tentative D call TRBD1 (6 bases). There are 18 residues in the CDR3. V was trimmed by 5 bases and J by 0 bases, leaving 17 bases between them. Germline CDR1 is SEHNR and CDR2 is FQNEAQ (reference sequence). Here the CDR3 reads CASSPTGQWLSGANVLTF. In nucleotides, the CDR3 is TGTGCCAGCAGCCCTACAGGACAGTGGCTCTCTGGGGCCAACGTCCTGACTTTC.

V gene TRBV29-1 combines with J gene TRBJ1-2; no definite D call. Germline loops: CDR1 SQVTM, CDR2 ANQGSEA. V lost 3 bases, J lost 4 bases, and 9 bases lay in between. The CDR3 has 12 amino acids. The CDR3 is CSVDRQSYGYTF. In nucleotides, the CDR3 is TGCAGCGTTGACAGGCAAAGCTATGGCTACACCTTC.

Only one count was recorded for this clone. V gene TRBV3-1 (or the pseudogene TRBV3-2) combines with J gene TRBJ2-5, with D possibly TRBD1 on 6 matching bases. Germline V gene lookup returns CDR1 LGHDT and CDR2 YNNKEL (reference sequence). This CDR3 is 15 amino acids long. V gave up 3 bases and J gave up 1 base, with 12 bases separating them. CDR3 bases: TGTGCCAGCAGCCATGCCGGACAGTCCCAAGAGACCCAGTACTTC. Translation: CASSHAGQSQETQYF.

The chain links TRBV4-1 to TRBJ2-7, with 8 bases aligning to TRBD1. Germline loops: CDR1 MGHRA, CDR2 YSYEKL. The CDR3 extends over 16 amino acids. The J segment lost 4 bases and the V segment lost 1 base, leaving 9 bases of the junction unmatched. This CDR3 is CASSQGERGQVYEQYF. DNA for the CDR3: TGCGCCAGCAGCCAAGGGGAAAGGGGACAGGTATACGAGCAGTACTTC.

The rearrangement uses TRBV5-1 and TRBJ2-3; D gene unclear. The CDR3 covers 14 residues. From germline, CDR1 is SGHRS and CDR2 YFSETQ. With 0 bases removed from V and 2 bases from J, the gap between germline ends came to 7 bases. CDR3 residues: CASSLGLSTDTQYF. CDR3 nucleotide sequence: TGCGCCAGCAGCTTGGGACTTTCCACAGATACGCAGTATTTT. The full variable domain, its missing parts supplied by reference TRBV5-1 and TRBJ2-3, is KAGVTQTPRYLIKTRGQQVTLSCSPISGHRSVSWYQQTPGQGLQFLFEYFSETQRNKGNFPGRFSGRQFSNSRSEMNVSTLELGDSALYLCASSLGLSTDTQYFGPGTRLTVL.

The gene calls are TRBV28 and TRBJ1-5, with D perhaps matching TRBD1 (5 bases). Per the germline V gene, CDR1 is MDHEN and CDR2 is SYDVKM. Deletions cut 2 bases from V and 10 bases from J, with 15 bases between. The CDR3 is 14 amino acids. CDR3 coding DNA: TGTGCCAGCAGTTTAGAGCAGGGTGGACAACCCCAGCATTTT. Protein product: CASSLEQGGQPQHF.